This entry features one T cell receptor (beta chain) sequence. Its antigen is not identified. The record originates from a study of cytomegalovirus exposure and HLA in healthy donors. The study's findings and limits: Subsequent analysis revealed that first-cohort TCR clusters tended to co-occur in the 95 to 150 validation repertoires. The CMV antigen specificity of a few CMV-associated chains was confirmed through in vitro analysis. Reportedly, cytomegalovirus status was diagnosed with high sensitivity and specificity.

Generated by immunoSEQ multiplex PCR, the TCRdb table keeps only in-frame clones and is missing some. Among 150,000 to 200,000 clones listed, roughly 90% were seen once. The source of this sequence is a woman aged 25 to 39 in good health and CMV-seronegative. The sample taken for sequencing was PBMCs.

This chain's CDR3 is CASSVRTGSGANVLTF. In DNA, the CDR3 is TGTGCCAGCAGCGTGAGGACGGGCTCTGGGGCCAACGTCCTGACTTTC. V usage is TRBV9 and J usage is TRBJ2-6; D is undetermined. CDR1 and CDR2 (germline): SGDLS, YYNGEE. The CDR3 is 16 amino acids. The V and J ends lost 2 bases and 0 bases respectively, with 9 bases between them. The full variable domain, completed using reference TRBV9 and TRBJ2-6, is DSGVTQTPKHLITATGQRVTLRCSPRSGDLSVYWYQQSLDQGLQFLIQYYNGEERAKGNILERFSAQQFPDLHSELNLSSLELGDSALYFCASSVRTGSGANVLTFGAGSRLTVL.